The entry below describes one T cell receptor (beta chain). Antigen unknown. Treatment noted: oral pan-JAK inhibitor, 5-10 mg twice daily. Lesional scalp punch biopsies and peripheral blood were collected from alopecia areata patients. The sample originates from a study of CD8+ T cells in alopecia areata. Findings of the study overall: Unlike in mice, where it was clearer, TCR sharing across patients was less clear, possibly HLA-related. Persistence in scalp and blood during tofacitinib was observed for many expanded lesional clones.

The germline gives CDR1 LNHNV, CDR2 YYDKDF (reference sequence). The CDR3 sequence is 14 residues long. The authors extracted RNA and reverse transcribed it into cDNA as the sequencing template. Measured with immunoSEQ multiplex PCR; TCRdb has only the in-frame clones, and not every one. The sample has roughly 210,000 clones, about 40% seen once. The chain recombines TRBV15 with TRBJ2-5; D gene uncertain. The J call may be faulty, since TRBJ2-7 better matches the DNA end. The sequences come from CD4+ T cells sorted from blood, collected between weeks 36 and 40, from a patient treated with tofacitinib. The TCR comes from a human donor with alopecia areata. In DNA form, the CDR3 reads TGTGCCACCAGCAGAGAGGTGCCGGGCGGCGAGCAGTACTTC. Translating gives CATSREVPGGEQYF.